This is a list of T cell receptor beta chains from one sample in a study of blood T cells in healthy people across ages. TCRdb ran MiXCR on the 5' RACE reads and lists one entry per CDR3 protein. The profile shows hundreds of thousands of distinct CDR3 sequences, 21% of them singletons. The material sequenced was blood. These receptors were obtained from a man in his 70s in good health. Each CDR3 is given with its conserved first and last residue.

V,length,J,CDR3
TRBV14,15,TRBJ2-1,CASSQVATQGVEQFF
TRBV4-1,16,TRBJ1-5,CASSQDGRTGFQPQHF
TRBV7-6,16,.,CASSLGTAQGVGEQYF
TRBV29-1,12,.,CSVGQGPNEQYF
TRBV20-1,18,TRBJ2-1,CSARKTGGAGSSYNEQFF
TRBV19,15,TRBJ1-5,CASTSWTGDGQPQHF
TRBV28,13,TRBJ1-6,CASSGTGRSPLHF
TRBV5-1,16,TRBJ2-1,CASSFYRDRVYNEQFF
TRBV12-3/TRBV12-4,12,TRBJ2-3,CASSLTARGQYF
TRBV5-1,16,TRBJ1-1,CASSGGQGVLHTEAFF
TRBV5-6,14,TRBJ2-1,CANNQLGIYNEQFF
TRBV20-1,14,TRBJ2-3,CSAKRGASTDTQYF
TRBV2,16,TRBJ2-1,CASSEIRTSLYNEQFF
TRBV20-1,18,TRBJ2-1,CSARDQLAGFFSYNEQFF
TRBV12-3/TRBV12-4,12,TRBJ2-2,CASRGLSGELFF
TRBV5-1,16,TRBJ2-1,CASSSLLDRGSGEQFF
TRBV5-1,14,TRBJ2-1,CASSLEGPYNEQFF
TRBV27,13,TRBJ2-3,CASSLLGTDTQYF
TRBV12-3/TRBV12-4,15,TRBJ2-1,CASSFYATLGNEQFF
TRBV2,11,.,CASSYYDEQFF
TRBV10-3,15,.,CAIRGDRGSEYEQYF
TRBV12-3/TRBV12-4,16,TRBJ2-7,CASSLAGKEGSYEQYF
TRBV27,13,TRBJ1-2,CASSRGTDYGYTF
TRBV6-1,15,TRBJ2-7,CASSEPGQGADEQYF
TRBV5-1,15,TRBJ2-2,CASSFGGSVTGELFF
TRBV28,13,TRBJ2-7,CASSRGGLYEQYF
TRBV5-1,13,TRBJ1-1,CASSQQGYTEAFF
TRBV4-1,12,TRBJ1-1,CASSRDRGEAFF
TRBV9,14,TRBJ2-5,CASSVSTGTGTQYF
TRBV6-5,20,TRBJ2-6,CASSYASQQGAVSEANDLTF
TRBV12-3/TRBV12-4,16,TRBJ2-1,CASSFRWEGGYNEQFF
TRBV6-2/TRBV6-3,13,TRBJ2-1,CAVNSGRHNEQFF
TRBV6-1,13,TRBJ1-5,CASNLASNQPQHF
TRBV29-1,11,TRBJ2-5,CSVKPVETQYF
TRBV5-1,13,TRBJ2-5,CASSKTRQETQYF
TRBV6-6,16,TRBJ2-1,CASSYLLAAGENEQFF
TRBV5-6,15,TRBJ1-1,CASSLGRNANTEAFF
TRBV5-1,15,.,CASSLAVGPSGEQYF
TRBV10-3,18,TRBJ2-1,CAISPGTSGSISYNEQFF
TRBV7-9,14,TRBJ2-1,CAGDRRGLGNEQFF
TRBV7-9,13,TRBJ2-1,CASSRETGNEQFF